The 2 T cell receptor beta chains reported below all come from one sample, sequenced in a study of blood T cell repertoires in COVID-19. Generated by immunoSEQ multiplex PCR, the TCRdb table keeps only in-frame clones and is missing some. The data show roughly 150,000 clones, with over 75% seen just once and less than 5.5% held by the top ten. Sequencing was done on a sample of peripheral blood. The receptor set was obtained from a woman aged 45-59 years with acute or convalescent COVID-19.

This chain connects TRBV7-2 to TRBJ2-1; TRBD2 matches 7 bases. Losses at the gene ends were 3 bases for V and 7 bases for J; bases not matched to a gene: 15. Germline V CDR1 and CDR2: SGHTA, FQGNSA. The CDR3 is 17 amino acids. CDR3 sequence reads: CASSLEFGERGNNEQFF. CDR3 nucleotides: TGTGCCAGCAGCTTGGAATTTGGAGAGCGGGGTAATAATGAGCAGTTCTTC.

V gene TRBV28 combines with J gene TRBJ2-1, with D possibly TRBD1 on 6 matching bases. The CDR3 covers 17 residues. V was shortened by 3 bases and J by 8 bases, with 23 bases between the two germline ends. Germline-derived CDR1 and CDR2 are MDHEN and SYDVKM. CDR3 amino acids: CASSFLSPQGPADEQFF. In DNA form, the CDR3 reads TGTGCCAGCAGTTTTCTGAGCCCCCAGGGGCCAGCAGATGAGCAGTTCTTC.